This TCR beta chain emerged from a study of preoperative IRX-2 immunotherapy in early breast cancer. Generated by immunoSEQ multiplex PCR, the TCRdb table keeps only in-frame clones and is missing some. There are about 67,000 clones in the sample; approximately 93% occur only once, and roughly 1.7% lies in the top ten. The CDR3 has 15 residues. Germline V CDR1 and CDR2: ENHRY, SYGVKD. Trimming took 4 bases from V and 4 from J; bases not matched to a gene: 6. Sample treatment: preoperative locoregional IRX-2 cytokine immunotherapy. Patients received preoperative, locoregional IRX-2 cytokine immunotherapy in a phase Ib study.

This receptor was obtained from a human donor with breast cancer. This sequence joins TRBV10-3 and TRBJ1-5; TRBD1 matches at 8 bases. The specimen was taken from a patient treated with IRX-2 immunotherapy. This chain's CDR3 is CAISVGTGGNQPQHF. For the CDR3, the DNA is TGTGCCATCAGTGTAGGTACAGGGGGTAATCAGCCCCAGCATTTT.